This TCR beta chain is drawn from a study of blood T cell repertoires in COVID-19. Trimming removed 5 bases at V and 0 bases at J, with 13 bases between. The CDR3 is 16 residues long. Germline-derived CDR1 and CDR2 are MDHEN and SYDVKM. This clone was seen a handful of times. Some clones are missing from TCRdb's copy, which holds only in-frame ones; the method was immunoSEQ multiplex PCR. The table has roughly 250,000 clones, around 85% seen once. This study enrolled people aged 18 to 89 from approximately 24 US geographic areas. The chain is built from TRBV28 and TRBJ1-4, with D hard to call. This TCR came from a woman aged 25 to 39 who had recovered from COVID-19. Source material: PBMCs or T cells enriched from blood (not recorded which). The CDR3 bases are TGTGCCAGCAGTCCCCTAGGTTGGCCAACTAATGAAAAACTGTTTTTT. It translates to CASSPLGWPTNEKLFF.